Each of the 15 T cell receptor beta chains below was sequenced from the same sample in a study of blood T cell repertoires in COVID-19 (dated by TCRdb to 2018 to 2020). The library was built by means of the immunoSEQ multiplex PCR assay. TCRdb holds this immuneACCESS table with in-frame rearrangements only. Some clones are missing; in checked studies, unresolved V genes explain under half, and the rest has no known cause. The sample profile shows around 30,000 clones; more than 80% of them were found once. The top ten clones comprise around 0.55% of the sample. Material for sequencing was peripheral blood. These receptors came from a woman in her forties with active or convalescent COVID-19.

In this sample, this clone turned up a few times. Relative to the germline gene, one junction end is altered; a read error may explain this. CDR3 region: CASSRGTGQEAQYF. CDR3 bases: TGCGCCAGCAGCCGAGGGACAGGGCAAGAGGCCCAGTACTTC. The rearrangement links TRBV5-1 to TRBJ2-5; 9 bases are a match to TRBD1. There are 14 residues in the CDR3. The germline V gene has CDR1 SGHRS and CDR2 YFSETQ. The full variable domain, in which reference TRBV5-1 and TRBJ2-5 provide the parts outside the CDR3, is KAGVTQTPRYLIKTRGQQVTLSCSPISGHRSVSWYQQTPGQGLQFLFEYFSETQRNKGNFPGRFSGRQFSNSRSEMNVSTLELGDSALYLCASSRGTGQEAQYFGPGTRLLVL.

A few counts support this clone. The rearrangement uses TRBV6-8 and TRBJ2-5; 8 bases line up with TRBD1. The length of the CDR3 is 14 residues. The germline V gene has CDR1 MNHGY and CDR2 SAAAGT. V lost 6 bases, J lost 5 bases, and 8 bases stayed unmatched. The CDR3 here is CASSQGALRETQYF. The CDR3 DNA is TGTGCCAGCAGCCAGGGGGCCCTAAGGGAGACCCAGTACTTC.

The chain couples TRBV6-2 or TRBV6-3 to TRBJ1-3; no clear D gene. V lost 6 bases to trimming and J lost 0 bases, with 15 bases between them. This CDR3 has 16 amino acids. CDR1 is MNHEY, CDR2 SVGEGT, per germline. The CDR3 nucleotides are TGTGCCAGCAGCTATTATTTAGTGAGCTCTGGAAACACCATATATTTT. Translating it yields CASSYYLVSSGNTIYF.

The V call is TRBV30, the J call TRBJ1-5; D might be TRBD1 (5 bases). Germline-derived CDR1 and CDR2 are GTSNPN and SVGIG (reference sequence). V was clipped by 1 base and J by 2 bases, with 9 bases between them. CDR3 length: 14 residues. DNA of the CDR3: TGTGCCTGGAGTGGGGGCAGGGGCAATCAGCCCCAGCATTTT. Translation gives CAWSGGRGNQPQHF.

This clone was counted a few times. This chain links TRBV28 with TRBJ2-1; 8 nucleotides line up with TRBD1. This CDR3 contains 16 residues. V lost 6 bases and J lost 5; bases outside the gene matches: 12. Germline values: CDR1 MDHEN, CDR2 SYDVKM. The CDR3, as DNA: TGTGCCAGCAGCCCTCATACCGGGACAGGTCACAATGAGCAGTTCTTC. It yields the protein CASSPHTGTGHNEQFF.

V gene TRBV7-3 combines with J gene TRBJ1-1, with 8 nucleotides matching TRBD1. J lost 3 bases, V lost 5 bases, and 14 bases had no gene match. Germline-derived CDR1 and CDR2 are SGHTA and FQGTGA. The CDR3 contains 17 residues. The CDR3 sequence is CASSPPRDRGDDTEAFF. The CDR3 bases are TGTGCCAGCAGCCCCCCTAGAGACAGGGGAGATGACACTGAAGCTTTCTTT.

The rearrangement uses TRBV7-3 and TRBJ2-5, with 9 bases fitting TRBD2. Germline CDR1 reads SGHTA; CDR2 reads FQGTGA. This CDR3 contains 16 residues. With 2 bases clipped from V and 1 base from J, the junction kept 5 bases outside the gene matches. CDR3 in amino acids: CASSLGATSGQETQYF. Here the CDR3 DNA reads TGTGCCAGCAGCTTAGGAGCGACTAGCGGCCAAGAGACCCAGTACTTC.

This chain connects TRBV30 to TRBJ1-2, with 7 positions matching TRBD1. Germline V gives CDR1 GTSNPN, CDR2 SVGIG (reference sequence). The CDR3 loop spans 13 amino acids. Trimming took 1 base from V and 9 from J; bases not matched to a gene: 8. The CDR3 nucleotides read TGTGCCTGGAGTGCCGGGACAGTCTTTCGCTACACCTTC. Amino acids: CAWSAGTVFRYTF.

This clone has just one count. V gene TRBV30 combines with J gene TRBJ1-1, with 7 positions matching TRBD1. The CDR3 consists of 15 residues. Germline CDR1 reads GTSNPN; CDR2 reads SVGIG (reference sequence). Germline trimming cut 4 bases from V and 6 bases from J; bases unmatched to any gene: 14. The CDR3 DNA reads as TGTGCCTGGATTATGATGACAGGGTGGATCTCTGAAGCTTTCTTT. It codes for CAWIMMTGWISEAFF.

This chain connects TRBV27 to TRBJ1-1; 8 bases are a match to TRBD1. Germline V CDR1 and CDR2: MNHEY, SMNVEV (reference sequence). The CDR3 is made up of 14 amino acids. V lost 5 bases to trimming and J lost 3 bases; unmatched junction nucleotides: 5. The CDR3 region has the DNA TGTGCCAGCAGTCCCCGACAGGGGCACACTGAAGCTTTCTTT. Its translation is CASSPRQGHTEAFF.

This clone occurred once. This chain uses TRBV5-1 with TRBJ1-5; D not resolved. Trimming pared 1 base from V and 2 bases from J, leaving 4 bases between. CDR1 and CDR2 (germline): SGHRS, YFSETQ. This CDR3 has 13 residues. CDR3 sequence (DNA): TGCGCCAGCAGCTTGAGCGGCAATCAGCCCCAGCATTTT. Translated: CASSLSGNQPQHF.

The chain links TRBV19 to TRBJ2-2; TRBD2 is a possible D gene (5 bases). Deletions cut 3 bases from V and 1 base from J, with 15 bases between. The CDR3 loop spans 17 amino acids. The germline V gene encodes CDR1 LNHDA and CDR2 SQIVND (reference sequence). DNA for the CDR3: TGTGCCAGTAGTATCAGACTCGCTAGCAGGAACACCGGGGAGCTGTTTTTT. Encoded protein: CASSIRLASRNTGELFF.

This rearrangement joins TRBV15 to TRBJ2-5; the match to TRBD2 covers 9 bases. The CDR3 contains 16 residues. V dropped 0 bases and J dropped 5; count of bases not matched to a gene: 7. Germline-derived CDR1 and CDR2 are LNHNV and YYDKDF (reference sequence). CDR3 in amino acids: CATSRDRGGGGETQYF. DNA for the CDR3: TGTGCCACCAGCAGAGATCGCGGGGGGGGCGGCGAGACCCAGTACTTC. Variable domain in full (rest from reference TRBV15 and TRBJ2-5): DAMVIQNPRYQVTQFGKPVTLSCSQTLNHNVMYWYQQKSSQAPKLLFHYYDKDFNNEADTPDNFQSRRPNTSFCFLDIRSPGLGDTAMYLCATSRDRGGGGETQYFGPGTRLLVL.

J is TRBJ2-2 and V is TRBV4-2, with a weak D call TRBD2 (6 bases). Germline CDR1 is LGHNA and CDR2 is YNFKEQ. Trimming took 4 bases from V and 5 from J, leaving 20 bases between them. The CDR3 spans 17 residues. The DNA for the CDR3 is TGTGCCAGCAGCCCGAGGAGTAGACTAGGAGCGACCGGGGAGCTGTTTTTT. Translation: CASSPRSRLGATGELFF.

V is TRBV6-1 and J is TRBJ2-1, with 11 bases matching TRBD2. CDR1 and CDR2 (germline): MNHNS, SASEGT. The CDR3 is 16 residues long. J was trimmed by 10 bases and V by 0 bases; bases with no gene match: 8. The CDR3 sequence is CASSEAALAGGYEQFF. The DNA for the CDR3 is TGTGCCAGCAGTGAAGCTGCCCTAGCGGGAGGATACGAGCAGTTCTTC.